The sequence of this TCR beta chain was determined in a study of cytomegalovirus exposure and HLA in healthy donors (dated by TCRdb to about 2017). About the investigation overall: According to an earlier analysis of 450 to 650 of the donors, about 179 million T cells yielded 117 million unique TCR beta sequences and 250 to 350 Gb of sequence data. About 330 gigabases of sequencing data and 91 million or so unique TCR sequences made up an early release that covered 500 to 700 HLA-typed donors. Of the 300 to 450 genotyped donors, 75% to 85% were placed in the genetic ancestry cluster associated with self-reported Caucasian donors. The study was designed to test whether signatures of past pathogen exposure could be identified by cataloging public T cell receptors. The T cell repertoires of 700 or so subjects were profiled by immunosequencing and related to cytomegalovirus serostatus. Along with the roughly 700-subject first cohort, a separate validation cohort of about 110 different subjects was used. To predict cytomegalovirus infection status, the study brought together high-throughput TCR immunosequencing, statistical association of individual TCRs with disease status, and machine learning. To study patterns of TCR occurrence, a later analysis re-analyzed previously published TCR beta repertoires from 550 to 800 donors and added high-resolution HLA genotyping. Rather than drawing on any new phenotypic data, the later analysis identified candidate immune exposures from TCR beta sequences and the way those sequences occurred across donors. An earlier analysis of around 540 of the donors applied high-throughput TCR beta sequencing to assess whether each TCR beta V gene segment acted as functional or pseudogenic. Alongside the repertoire data, information on donor age, sex, ethnicity and CMV serostatus was compiled. Genome-wide SNP genotypes for about 60% of the roughly 700 donors were used in a later genetic analysis, which treated that subset as a discovery cohort. All discovery cohort repertoires had been generated on a single sequencing platform. HLA typing included class I and class II loci at four-digit resolution. The number of donors typed differed by locus, with 629-630 for A, B, C, DRB1 and DQB1, about 500 for DQA1, 600 to 610 for DPA1, and over 400 for DPB1. Because of strong linkage in the cohort, 5 or 6 DR-DQ haplotypes were treated as single units for association and clustering. Among roughly 370 genotyped donors of the cohort, an average of around 240,000 unique TCR beta nucleotide sequences were sequenced per donor, 15% to 20% of them non-productive.

Study-level results and caveats: In a later analysis, HLA-associated TCR beta chains showed more clonal expansion and lower generation probabilities than non-associated chains that were equally common. The authors suggested that the approach could potentially be generalized to other disease states and immunological phenotypes. Because some donors lacked HLA typing at each locus, the association tests relied only on the typed subset. In vitro tests confirmed that three of the cytomegalovirus-associated TCR beta chains recognize cytomegalovirus antigens. A group of highly shared sequence variants was considered likely to be a technical artifact of the sequencing pipeline. In a later analysis, TCR association rates were found to vary across HLA loci, with the most associated TCRs seen for DRB1 alleles and the fewest for HLA-C alleles. In a later genetic analysis, fewer N-insertions in productive TCRs were reported among donors in an Asian-associated ancestry cluster than the roughly 700-donor mean. Because the 87-base-pair reads could not distinguish some IMGT-functional V segments, including TRBV6-2 and TRBV6-3, those segments were excluded. An earlier analysis of approximately 540 of the donors showed that most TCR beta V segments appeared in productive rearrangements either about 90% or about 30% of the time, which broadly matched IMGT annotations. A later genetic analysis associated a missense DCLRE1C variant with V-gene and J-gene trimming of TCR beta chains, and an independent cohort replicated the association. In both the original and validation cohorts, the classifier was reported to diagnose cytomegalovirus status with high specificity and sensitivity. Sequencing depth was assumed to be roughly uniform across donors in the presence/absence analyses, though that assumption may not hold. A total of around 150 TCR beta chains were listed by the study as associated with cytomegalovirus. According to a later analysis, parvovirus B19, influenza, CMV and Epstein-Barr virus appeared linked to several top co-occurrence clusters. Correlated functional status among segregating V segments might be attributable to linkage disequilibrium, but an unknown experimental factor could not be ruled out. According to a later analysis, most CMV-associated TCR beta chains appeared to be HLA-restricted, and the HLA associations seemed to be driven largely by CMV exposure. Because counts were too low, under 20 rarely observed V segments, including chromosome 9 orphons, were left out of the earlier analysis of 587 of the donors. When HLA alleles, especially DR and DQ, strongly co-occurred, TCR associations were difficult to assign to individual alleles. A further reported finding was that TCR beta sequences accurately predicted the HLA-A and HLA-B alleles for most subjects in the first cohort. Immune exposure information for the cohort was limited to CMV serostatus. This cohort had only TCR beta chains sequenced, and the lack of alpha or paired-chain data limited which features could be detected. In a later analysis, 16,951 TCR beta sequences were associated with specific HLA alleles at a false discovery rate of 0.05. Most TCR sequences were observed very rarely across donors, whereas some public TCRs were present in many individuals.

The cohort comprised 710 or so healthy bone marrow donors. All cohort members were sampled while nominally healthy, although unrecorded immune exposures were likely present. The donor tested CMV seronegative, placing the donor among the roughly 400 seronegative members of the cohort. Each donor provided a peripheral blood sample, and peripheral blood mononuclear cells were used for TCR beta sequencing. The Qiagen DNeasy Blood Extraction Kit was used to extract genomic DNA from the blood cell samples. Points on this clone: Its antigen is not yet known. No clone much larger than this one lies a single base away; base qualities are absent.

Reading the germline V gene gives CDR1 SGDLS and CDR2 YYNGEE. The CDR3 contains 14 residues, cysteine and phenylalanine counted. Only the CDR3 region is kept as DNA, spanning 42 bases read in frame from base 1. Cut back by 0 bases and 4 bases, the V and J ends lie 10 bases apart. Libraries were prepared through the immunoSEQ multiplex PCR assay. For the multiplex PCR, a mixture combining 60 forward primers for TCR Vbeta segments and 13 reverse primers for TCR Jbeta segments was used. The CDR3 region of rearranged TCR beta genes was amplified from genomic DNA with a multiplex PCR assay. The amplified TCR beta libraries were sequenced on the Illumina HiSeq System as 87-base-pair reads. On the authors' methods: In a later analysis, 80 million or so unique TCR beta chains were counted across the 500 to 850 repertoires, and roughly 11 million of these chains were shared by at least two donors. Raw reads were error-corrected and collapsed into unique sequences with a nearest-neighbor algorithm that merged closely related sequences to remove PCR and sequencing errors. CDR3 sequences were aligned to IMGT reference sequences to assign V, D and J gene segments. For a sequence to be retained, at least a six-nucleotide match to both a V gene segment and a J gene segment was required. A rearrangement counted as productive if the CDR3 had no stop codons and remained in frame with V and J, and every other rearrangement counted as non-productive. Following IMGT convention, CDR3 was defined as the stretch from the second conserved V-encoded cysteine to the conserved J-encoded phenylalanine. The earlier analysis of 500 to 750 of the donors excluded any sequence lacking an unambiguous match to a single V gene segment. In an earlier analysis of a few hundred of the donors, V segments were called functional above 56.7% productive rearrangements and were called segregating when the between-donor standard deviation exceeded 5%. To diagnose cytomegalovirus status from the catalog of TCR beta chain sequences, a statistical classification framework was built. V and J gene assignment, in a later analysis, came from comparing TCR nucleotide sequences with IMGT/GENE-DB human TR gene sequences. In a later analysis, CDR3 sequences and most-parsimonious VDJ recombination scenarios were assigned using the TCRdist pipeline. A later analysis defined each TCR beta chain by its CDR3 amino acid sequence plus V-gene family, and excluded reads lacking a unique V-gene family. To address suspected cross-contamination and a sequencing artifact, a later analysis removed under 600 highly shared, low-generation-probability nucleotide sequences. In a later analysis, a clonal expansion index for each public chain was calculated from normalized within-repertoire ranks of inferred template counts. Generation probabilities in a later analysis came from a VDJ recombination model fitted to out-of-frame rearrangements, and those results were checked against IGoR. A later analysis scored TCR-TCR, TCR-HLA and TCR-CMV co-occurrence with hypergeometric tests, applying a repertoire-size bias correction to TCR pairs. In a later analysis, false discovery rates were estimated by permuting HLA or CMV assignments 20 times. A later analysis grouped co-occurring TCRs with DBSCAN, adding TCRdist sequence similarity when clustering within HLA-allele-positive subsets. Repertoires with fewer than 30,000 or more than 120,000 public chains were left out of co-occurrence clustering, as were a few repertoires with anomalous nucleotide sharing. Imported from immuneACCESS, the table was reduced by TCRdb to in-frame sequences with V and J called. These copies leave out some clones; in studies compared against another copy, an unresolved V gene accounts for under half, and the cause of the remainder is not known. The V and J calls and clone size come from that table; D and trimming were worked out from the DNA. Within this sample are about 160,000 clones, with more than 80% of them counted one time only. The ten top clones hold approximately 0.78% of the sample.

The clonotype originates from a woman aged 18-30 years in good health and CMV-seronegative. Sequenced sample: PBMCs. The V and J genes are TRBV9 and TRBJ1-2; the D gene cannot be named for sure. The DNA sequence is TGTGCCAGCAGCGTAGGACTCCCCCTCTATGGCTACACCTTC. The encoded protein is CASSVGLPLYGYTF.